This TCR beta chain appears in the sequencing data of a study of human T cells and chemical hapten exposure. The time point here: patch test 1, 2 weeks after DPC sensitization. This sample's treatment: therapeutic diphenylcyclopropenone sensitization with weekly scalp DPC. This clonotype was detected many times. TCRdb ran MiXCR on the RACE reads and lists one entry per CDR3 protein. The data contain approximately 400,000 distinct CDR3 sequences, nearly 5% of them singletons. Per the germline V gene, CDR1 is SNHLY and CDR2 is FYNNEI. CDR3 length: 13 residues. V was cut by 1 base and J by 3 bases, with 3 bases left in between.

V gene TRBV2 combines with J gene TRBJ2-2, with D unresolved. Source: whole blood, taken in connection with sensitization to the hapten diphenylcyclopropenone (DPC). This receptor was obtained from a woman aged 45 to 65 with alopecia areata. Some clones in this sample may be carry-over from other donors' samples. CDR3 in amino acids: CASSEVDTGELFF. The CDR3 DNA sequence: TGTGCCAGCAGTGAAGTTGACACCGGGGAGCTGTTTTTT. The full variable domain, in which reference TRBV2 and TRBJ2-2 provide the parts outside the CDR3, is EPEVTQTPSHQVTQMGQEVILRCVPISNHLYFYWYRQILGQKVEFLVSFYNNEISEKSEIFDDQFSVERPDGSNFTLKIRSTKLEDSAMYFCASSEVDTGELFFGEGSRLTVL.